Included here is one TCR beta chain sequence, with context. Its cognate antigen is unknown. From the 5' RACE reads, TCRdb called clonotypes with MiXCR, one entry per CDR3 protein. The sample gives roughly 610,000 distinct CDR3 sequences, 17% of which show up once; about 8.1% is in the top ten. The data derive from a study of T-cell memory formation after mild COVID-19. For the study at large: Clusters of TCRs were largely donor specific.

General observations from the study: Later expanders leaned CD4+, whereas day 15 to 85 contracting clones were balanced CD4/CD8. Several responding clones turned up in pre-infection memory, indicating that cross-reactive memory may have taken part. The authors left the SARS-CoV-2 specificity of second-wave clones peaking on day 37 unconfirmed.

This TCR was recovered from an adult woman who had mild COVID-19 (a few samples of this study predate the infection). Cell type and time point are not known. Sequencing used PBMCs or a T cell subset sorted from them (not recorded which).

In DNA form, the CDR3 reads TGTGCCAGCAGTTCTCTTAGCGGCACTACCTACAATGAGCAGTTCTTC. Amino acids: CASSSLSGTTYNEQFF. The gene calls are TRBV6-5 and TRBJ2-1; TRBD2 might be the D (6 bases). The V end lost 4 bases, the J end lost 2 bases, and 15 bases lay between the germline ends. Germline V gives CDR1 MNHEY, CDR2 SVGAGI. The CDR3 spans 16 residues.